The 28 T cell receptor beta chains presented below share a single source sample, sequenced in a study of identical twins. TCRdb ran MiXCR on the 5' RACE reads and lists one entry per CDR3 protein. The sample includes 260,000 or so distinct CDR3 sequences, around 7.6% seen only once; the top ten take over 5%. These records were also assigned to another study, of yellow fever vaccine responses in identical twins.

Input material: CD8+ T cells sorted from blood. Receptors originate from a woman between 18 and 29 years old in good health.

This clonotype was observed at least ten times. The chain recombines TRBV12-3 or TRBV12-4 with TRBJ1-2; 7 bases agree with TRBD1. CDR3 length: 15 amino acids. Trimming took 7 bases from V and 7 from J; bases not matched to a gene: 15. CDR3 amino acids: CASISSETGFFGYTF. The CDR3 region has the DNA TGTGCCAGCATCTCCTCCGAGACAGGGTTTTTTGGCTACACCTTC.

In this sample, this clonotype turned up many times. The chain has TRBV4-1 and TRBJ1-5; TRBD1 is a possible D gene (5 bases). The CDR3 runs 16 residues. The germline gives CDR1 MGHRA, CDR2 YSYEKL. V was pared by 4 bases and J by 3 bases, with 16 bases between. The CDR3 coding sequence is TGCGCCAGCAGCCCTTCGGGACGGAGTTTCAATCAGCCCCAGCATTTT. This encodes CASSPSGRSFNQPQHF.

The chain combines TRBV4-2 with TRBJ2-1; D uncertain. The CDR3 length is 14 residues. CDR1 is LGHNA and CDR2 is YNFKEQ in the germline V gene. V was clipped by 0 bases and J by 7 bases, with 10 bases between them. The CDR3 region is CASSQDKVWNEQFF. CDR3 bases: TGTGCCAGCAGCCAAGATAAGGTTTGGAATGAGCAGTTCTTC.

This clonotype was recorded at least ten times. One end of the junction does not line up with germline, which may come from a read error. This rearrangement joins TRBV7-8 to TRBJ1-5; tentative D call: TRBD1 (6 bases). Germline V lookup: CDR1 SGHVS, CDR2 FQNEAQ. This CDR3 has 18 amino acids. The CDR3 DNA reads TGTGCCAGCAGCTTAGTTGGCAGGGGCCATTATAGCGATCAGCCCCAGCATTTT. As protein: CASSLVGRGHYSDQPQHF.

The rearrangement joins TRBV9 to TRBJ2-1; D is possibly TRBD1 (6 bases). Per the germline V gene, CDR1 is SGDLS and CDR2 is YYNGEE. The CDR3 is 13 amino acids. Trimming removed 3 bases from V and 3 bases from J, with 7 bases in between. The DNA of the CDR3 is TGTGCCAGCAGCGGGACAGTCTACAATGAGCAGTTCTTC. This codes for CASSGTVYNEQFF.

This clonotype came up a few times. The chain employs TRBV7-6 and TRBJ1-5; D is uncertain. This CDR3 region has 14 residues. Germline V gives CDR1 SGHVS, CDR2 FNYEAQ. V lost 3 bases and J lost 2, with 8 bases in between. The CDR3: CASSFGMGNQPQHF. The CDR3 nucleotides read TGTGCCAGCAGCTTCGGTATGGGCAATCAGCCCCAGCATTTT.

In its sample, this clonotype was seen many times. This chain joins TRBV28 and TRBJ2-1; 7 bases line up with TRBD1. The CDR3 is made up of 19 amino acids. Trimming at V came to 11 bases and at J to 0 bases, leaving 22 bases not matched to a gene. CDR1 is MDHEN and CDR2 is SYDVKM in the germline V gene. The CDR3 protein is CAQHPGDSLQPSSYNEQFF. The CDR3 region has the DNA TGTGCCCAGCATCCAGGGGACAGCTTACAACCGAGCTCCTACAATGAGCAGTTCTTC.

This clonotype has ten or more counts. The gene calls are TRBV6-1 and TRBJ1-5; 9 nucleotides match TRBD1. V shed 10 bases, J shed 1 base, and the junction held 5 bases outside the gene matches. Germline V gene data show CDR1 as MNHNS and CDR2 as SASEGT. The length of the CDR3 is 14 residues. The CDR3 here is CATKQGASNQPQHF. CDR3 in DNA: TGTGCCACCAAACAGGGGGCGAGCAATCAGCCCCAGCATTTT.

This clonotype appeared once. V and J are TRBV6-2 or TRBV6-3 and TRBJ2-2; the D gene is possibly TRBD1 (5 bases). CDR1 is MNHEY, CDR2 SVGEGT, per germline. The CDR3 length is 13 residues. The ends were cut back, 4 bases at V and 4 bases at J, with 7 bases in the middle. CDR3 nucleotide sequence: TGTGCCAGCAGTTTCGACAGCACCGGGGAGCTGTTTTTT. Encoded protein: CASSFDSTGELFF.

At least ten counts were recorded for this clonotype. The chain has TRBV7-9 and TRBJ2-7; D tentatively fits TRBD1 or TRBD2 (6 bases each). Trimming removed 6 bases from V and 6 bases from J, with 12 bases in between. This CDR3 comprises 12 residues. Germline lookup yields CDR1 SEHNR and CDR2 FQNEAQ (reference sequence). The CDR3 here is CASSLGGGEQYF. The DNA of the CDR3 is TGTGCCAGCAGTTTGGGGGGCGGCGAGCAGTACTTC.

This clonotype was seen many times. The chain uses TRBV11-2 and TRBJ2-3; D assignment may be TRBD1 or TRBD2 (6 bases each). The length of the CDR3 is 15 residues. The V end was cut by 5 bases, the J end by 5 bases, with 17 bases between. Germline V CDR1 and CDR2: SGHAT, FQNNGV. CDR3 loop: CASSPGGGSGDTQYF. CDR3 nucleotides: TGTGCCAGCAGCCCCGGGGGCGGTTCGGGAGATACGCAGTATTTT. Together with reference TRBV11-2 and TRBJ2-3, the CDR3 gives the full variable domain: EAGVAQSPRYKIIEKRQSVAFWCNPISGHATLYWYQQILGQGPKLLIQFQNNGVVDDSQLPKDRFSAERLKGVDSTLKIQPAKLEDSAVYLCASSPGGGSGDTQYFGPGTRLTVL.

This clonotype showed up just a few times. CDR3 region: CASSLVAGEGNEQFF. In nucleotides, the CDR3 is TGTGCCAGCAGTTTAGTAGCGGGAGAGGGCAATGAGCAGTTCTTC. The chain combines TRBV6-5 with TRBJ2-1; 9 nucleotides line up with TRBD2. V lost 4 bases and J lost 6; bases outside the gene matches: 7. This CDR3 is built from 15 residues. Germline V gene data show CDR1 as MNHEY and CDR2 as SVGAGI.

This clonotype was seen repeatedly, ten times or more. This rearrangement joins TRBV20-1 to TRBJ2-7, with 10 bases matching TRBD2. J lost 0 bases, V lost 0 bases, and 2 bases had no gene match. Germline CDR1 and CDR2: DFQATT and SNEGSKA (reference sequence). The CDR3 extends over 15 amino acids. The CDR3 region is CSARDGLADSYEQYF. In DNA, the CDR3 is TGCAGTGCTAGAGATGGACTAGCGGACTCCTACGAGCAGTACTTC.

CDR3: CASSSTGEVGYEQYV. The CDR3 nucleotides are TGTGCCAGCAGTTCAACAGGGGAGGTTGGCTACGAGCAGTACGTC. The genes are TRBV6-5 and TRBJ2-7, with D perhaps TRBD1 (7 bases). Germline-derived CDR1 and CDR2 are MNHEY and SVGAGI. This CDR3 has 15 residues. V lost 4 bases to trimming and J lost 3 bases, with 16 bases between them.

This clonotype was counted between two and nine times. The chain links TRBV2 to TRBJ2-7, with D possibly matching TRBD2 (5 bases). CDR3 size: 18 residues. Trimming took off 6 bases at V and 2 bases at J, with 26 bases between the two ends. The germline V gene encodes CDR1 SNHLY and CDR2 FYNNEI. DNA for the CDR3: TGTGCCAGCAGGGCGACCGGTGAGGGAATAACACCGACCTACGAGCAGTACGTC. Translated, it gives CASRATGEGITPTYEQYV.

The CDR3 nucleotides read TGTGCCAGCAGTTCTCCAGGGGATCAGCCCCAGCATTTT. Its translation is CASSSPGDQPQHF. The V call is TRBV12-3 or TRBV12-4, the J call TRBJ1-5; possible D gene TRBD1, 6 bases. Trimming removed 4 bases from V and 5 bases from J, with 9 bases in between. CDR3 length: 13 amino acids.

This clonotype has a count of ten or more. The rearrangement uses TRBV12-3 or TRBV12-4 and TRBJ2-7; 13 bases align to TRBD2. V was clipped by 5 bases and J by 0 bases; unmatched bases: 16. The CDR3 contains 20 residues. The CDR3, as DNA: TGTGCCAGCAGTCAACATTCGTGGGGACTAGCGGGACTAAGCTCCTACGAGCAGTACTTC. Residues: CASSQHSWGLAGLSSYEQYF.

This clonotype was found many times. This chain connects TRBV4-1 to TRBJ2-5; possibly TRBD1 for D (5 bases). Per the germline V gene, CDR1 is MGHRA and CDR2 is YSYEKL. V lost 0 bases to trimming and J lost 4 bases, with 24 bases between them. The CDR3 is 19 residues long. The CDR3 DNA sequence: TGCGCCAGCAGCCAAGATATCCCGAAGGGGCGACACAAGGCAGAGACCCAGTACTTC. Its translation: CASSQDIPKGRHKAETQYF.

At least ten counts were recorded for this clonotype. V is TRBV7-9 and J is TRBJ2-5; 7 positions match TRBD1. The CDR3 has 14 amino acids. Germline trimming cut 5 bases from V and 1 base from J; bases unmatched to any gene: 4. Germline-derived CDR1 and CDR2 are SEHNR and FQNEAQ (reference sequence). The CDR3 here is CASSTSGGQETQYF. The CDR3 DNA is TGTGCCAGCAGCACCTCAGGGGGCCAAGAGACCCAGTACTTC.

This clonotype was picked up a small number of times. The chain couples TRBV7-8 to TRBJ1-4, with D hard to call. V lost 0 bases to trimming and J lost 7 bases, with 6 bases between them. This CDR3 spans 13 amino acids. Germline CDR1 reads SGHVS; CDR2 reads FQNEAQ. The CDR3 DNA follows: TGTGCCAGCAGCTTAGCGGTCACTGAAAAACTGTTTTTT. Its protein product is CASSLAVTEKLFF.

This clonotype was detected only a few times. This chain links TRBV5-1 with TRBJ2-7; 10 nucleotides align to TRBD2. V was clipped by 4 bases and J by 2 bases; unmatched bases: 6. Germline V lookup: CDR1 SGHRS, CDR2 YFSETQ. This CDR3 comprises 15 residues. The CDR3 reads CASSVRLAGAYEQYF. The CDR3 DNA follows: TGCGCCAGCAGCGTTAGACTAGCGGGCGCCTACGAGCAGTACTTC.

This clonotype was counted only a few times. The chain couples TRBV11-2 to TRBJ1-6; perhaps TRBD1 as D (6 bases). Germline CDR1 is SGHAT and CDR2 is FQNNGV. The CDR3 totals 13 residues. The V gene lost 6 bases and the J gene lost 7 bases, with 10 bases spanning the gap. CDR3: CASSQGWNSPLHF. Here the CDR3 DNA reads TGTGCCAGCAGTCAGGGGTGGAATTCACCCCTCCACTTT.

The rearrangement joins TRBV29-1 to TRBJ2-1, with no clear D. This CDR3 comprises 13 residues. Germline V gene sequence: CDR1 SQVTM, CDR2 ANQGSEA. The ends were cut back, 7 bases at V and 0 bases at J, with 10 bases in the middle. The CDR3 protein is CSADTLSYNEQFF. The CDR3 nucleotides read TGCAGCGCTGATACACTCTCCTACAATGAGCAGTTCTTC.

This clonotype was seen a few times. The chain recombines TRBV13 with TRBJ2-1, with a tentative D call TRBD2 (6 bases). V gave up 1 base and J gave up 1 base, with 17 bases separating them. Per the germline V gene, CDR1 is PRHDT and CDR2 is FYEKMQ (reference sequence). The CDR3 runs 18 residues. CDR3 DNA: TGTGCCAGCAGCTTAGAACCCCTCTCACGGGGGTCCTACAATGAGCAGTTCTTC. Its translation: CASSLEPLSRGSYNEQFF. Complete variable domain (other parts from reference TRBV13 and TRBJ2-1): AAGVIQSPRHLIKEKRETATLKCYPIPRHDTVYWYQQGPGQDPQFLISFYEKMQSDKGSIPDRFSAQQFSDYHSELNMSSLELGDSALYFCASSLEPLSRGSYNEQFFGPGTRLTVL.

This clonotype was seen a few times. CDR3 nucleotides: TGTGCCAGCAGCCAGACAAGGTTCTACGAGCAGTACTTC. This sequence encodes CASSQTRFYEQYF. J is TRBJ2-7 and V is TRBV12-3 or TRBV12-4, with D uncertain. The CDR3 covers 13 residues. V was trimmed by 6 bases and J by 3 bases, leaving 12 bases between them.

The V call is TRBV28, the J call TRBJ2-7; D possibly corresponds to TRBD1 (5 bases). Germline lookup yields CDR1 MDHEN and CDR2 SYDVKM. The CDR3 consists of 15 residues. V was cut by 7 bases and J by 0 bases, with 16 bases left in between. The CDR3 reads CASTPSTASSYEQYF. The CDR3 nucleotides read TGTGCCAGCACCCCCTCGACAGCGAGCTCCTACGAGCAGTACTTC.

This clonotype was observed a few times. The J gene is TRBJ2-5, the V gene TRBV27, with 8 bases lining up with TRBD1. V gave up 6 bases and J gave up 1 base; unmatched junction bases: 4. Looked up from germline, CDR1 is MNHEY and CDR2 is SMNVEV (reference sequence). The CDR3 loop spans 14 amino acids. The CDR3 nucleotides are TGTGCCAGCAGACCAGGGGGCCTCCAAGAGACCCAGTACTTC. Protein sequence: CASRPGGLQETQYF.

This clonotype has at least ten counts. The J gene is TRBJ2-4, the V gene TRBV12-3 or TRBV12-4; D gene unclear. Trimming took off 7 bases at V and 6 bases at J, with 16 bases between the two ends. The CDR3 has 14 amino acids. Here the CDR3 DNA reads TGTGCCAGCACCCATTCGGGTCCGGGAAACATTCAGTACTTC. Protein: CASTHSGPGNIQYF.